One TCR beta chain is described in this entry. Its target is not known. The sample is drawn from a study of CD8 T cells in Susac syndrome. General observations from the study: The number of Susac-specific public clones found was approximately 15 in total CD8+ repertoires and 4 to 6 in CD8+ TEMRA repertoires.

The RNA input was roughly 0.45 to 1 ug, and it was reverse transcribed with random hexamers. MiXCR, run by TCRdb on the immunoSEQ multiplex PCR reads, gives a single entry per CDR3 protein. Among under 110,000 distinct CDR3 sequences listed, 94% were seen once. The germline V gene has CDR1 LGHDT and CDR2 YNNKEL (reference sequence). The CDR3 is 14 residues long. Trimming pared 1 base from V and 2 bases from J, leaving 9 bases between. The V gene is TRBV3-1, the J gene TRBJ2-7; D is undetermined. The sample taken for sequencing was CD8+ T cells from PBMCs. This clonotype was sampled from a human donor with Susac syndrome. CDR3 sequence: CASSQVNTPYEQYF. The CDR3 DNA is TGTGCCAGCAGCCAAGTCAACACCCCCTACGAGCAGTACTTC.